The 30 T cell receptor beta chains given below trace back to one sample, sequenced in a study of neurological immune-mediated disorders. MiXCR, applied by TCRdb to the 5' RACE reads, yields one record per CDR3 protein. The sample has about 36,000 distinct CDR3 sequences; approximately 10% are singletons. The specimen was PBMCs. The source is a woman between 25 and 40 years old with HTLV-1-associated myelopathy (HAM/TSP).

This clonotype was seen repeatedly, ten times or more. V and J are TRBV10-3 and TRBJ2-1, with 12 bases aligning to TRBD2. From germline, CDR1 is ENHRY and CDR2 SYGVKD. This CDR3 contains 17 residues. The junction had 10 bases not matched to a gene; V was cut back by 3 bases and J by 7 bases. CDR3 nucleotides: TGTGCCATCAGTGACACCCTAGCGGGGGGGAATAGGAATGAGCAGTTCTTC. It is translated as CAISDTLAGGNRNEQFF.

This clonotype was recorded a few times. The gene calls are TRBV30 and TRBJ2-7; D not resolved. The germline gives CDR1 GTSNPN, CDR2 SVGIG (reference sequence). The CDR3 is 12 amino acids. V was trimmed by 2 bases and J by 0 bases, leaving 5 bases between them. DNA for the CDR3: TGTGCCTGGAGTATGGTCTCCTACGAGCAGTACTTC. Amino acids: CAWSMVSYEQYF. Drawing the rest from reference TRBV30 and TRBJ2-7, the complete variable domain is SQTIHQWPATLVQPVGSPLSLECTVEGTSNPNLYWYRQAAGRGLQLLFYSVGIGQISSEVPQNLSASRPQDRQFILSSKKLLLSDSGFYLCAWSMVSYEQYFGPGTRLTVT.

This clonotype was counted ten times or more. The DNA of the CDR3 is TGTGCCATCAGTGCGGCTAGCGGGGGGGTACGCTACGAGCAGTACTTC. It codes for CAISAASGGVRYEQYF. The chain uses TRBV10-3 and TRBJ2-7; TRBD2 matches 12 bases. From germline, CDR1 is ENHRY and CDR2 SYGVKD. V shed 4 bases and J 3 bases; nucleotides not matched to a gene: 7. The length of the CDR3 is 16 residues.

This clonotype has a count of ten or more. The chain uses TRBV6-4 and TRBJ2-3; 8 positions agree with TRBD1. CDR3 length: 13 amino acids. Unmatched junction bases numbered 4, after V lost 8 bases and J lost 3 bases. Germline CDR1 is MRHNA and CDR2 is SNTAGT. Here the CDR3 reads CASQGAETDTQYF. The CDR3 DNA reads as TGTGCCAGCCAGGGGGCCGAGACAGATACGCAGTATTTT.

This clonotype has ten or more counts. This rearrangement joins TRBV6-1 to TRBJ2-1; maybe TRBD1 (5 bases). Germline CDR1 reads MNHNS; CDR2 reads SASEGT. The ends were cut back, 0 bases at V and 6 bases at J, with 21 bases in the middle. CDR3 size: 18 residues. CDR3 sequence reads: CASSEALRQGWNFNEQFF. CDR3 coding DNA: TGTGCCAGCAGTGAAGCGTTGAGGCAGGGTTGGAATTTCAATGAGCAGTTCTTC.

This clonotype is a singleton in its sample. V is TRBV20-1 and J is TRBJ2-2; TRBD2 matches 8 bases. The CDR3 contains 15 residues. V was pared by 5 bases and J by 4 bases, with 9 bases of the junction left unmatched. Germline CDR1 reads DFQATT; CDR2 reads SNEGSKA (reference sequence). The CDR3 protein is CSALGLAGGTGELFF. For the CDR3, the DNA is TGCAGTGCTTTAGGACTAGCCGGGGGCACCGGGGAGCTGTTTTTT.

About this clonotype itself: Germline and junction disagree at one end, which may indicate a read error. The CDR3 DNA follows: TGTGCCAGCAGCGAACCGGTACAAATAGAAGCTTTCTTT. This translates into CASSEPVQIEAFF. This chain uses TRBV5-1 with TRBJ1-1, with D unclear. CDR1 and CDR2 from the germline V gene are SGHRS and YFSETQ. The CDR3 loop spans 13 amino acids.

Concerning this clonotype: This clone may be a read error of a much larger clone one base away. The gene calls are TRBV20-1 and TRBJ2-1; D gene unclear. The CDR3 runs 11 residues. Trimming took off 7 bases at V and 5 bases at J, with 9 bases between the two ends. The germline CDR1 and CDR2 sequences are DFQATT and SNEGSKA (reference sequence). CDR3 bases: TGCAGTGTCACGAAGAACAATGAGCAGTTCTTC. Translating it yields CSVTKNNEQFF.

In this sample, this clonotype turned up many times. The V call is TRBV28, the J call TRBJ1-5; D remains unclear. Per germline, CDR1 MDHEN and CDR2 SYDVKM. This CDR3 is 12 amino acids long. The V gene lost 11 bases and the J gene lost 5 bases, with 13 bases spanning the gap. This CDR3 is CAGSPADQPQHF. The CDR3 bases are TGTGCCGGTAGTCCGGCGGATCAGCCCCAGCATTTT.

This clonotype has a count of ten or more. One end of the junction is discordant with germline, which a read error may explain. The chain recombines TRBV6-1 with TRBJ1-2; 9 bases line up with TRBD1. Looked up from germline, CDR1 is MNHNS and CDR2 is SASEGT. CDR3 size: 12 residues. CDR3 sequence: CASRSNPGQGSF. The CDR3 DNA is TGTGCCAGCAGGTCCAATCCGGGACAGGGTTCCTTC.

This clonotype was recorded at least ten times. The chain joins TRBV5-1 to TRBJ1-2; D ambiguous. CDR1 is SGHRS, CDR2 YFSETQ, per germline. V lost 4 bases and J 7 bases, leaving 14 bases between the germline ends. CDR3 size: 13 residues. CDR3 sequence (DNA): TGCGCCAGCAGCCCTAGTTCAGAATTTGGCTACACCTTC. Translation gives CASSPSSEFGYTF.

In its sample, this clonotype was seen many times. The chain employs TRBV7-2 and TRBJ2-7; D may be TRBD2 (6 bases). There are 13 residues in the CDR3. The V end was cut by 4 bases, the J end by 0 bases, with 7 bases between. The germline V gene has CDR1 SGHTA and CDR2 FQGNSA. The CDR3 reads CASSSGLSYEQYF. For the CDR3, the DNA is TGTGCCAGCAGCTCGGGACTCTCCTACGAGCAGTACTTC. Together with reference TRBV7-2 and TRBJ2-7, the CDR3 gives the full variable domain: GAGVSQSPSNKVTEKGKDVELRCDPISGHTALYWYRQSLGQGLEFLIYFQGNSAPDKSGLPSDRFSAERTGGSVSTLTIQRTQQEDSAVYLCASSSGLSYEQYFGPGTRLTVT.

This clonotype was recorded at least ten times. The J gene is TRBJ2-1, the V gene TRBV5-1; 9 bases are a match to TRBD1. Germline V gives CDR1 SGHRS, CDR2 YFSETQ. The CDR3 is 15 amino acids. Unmatched junction bases numbered 7, after V lost 0 bases and J lost 9 bases. CDR3 region: CASSLGPTGGFEQFF. The CDR3 region has the DNA TGCGCCAGCAGCTTGGGCCCAACAGGGGGCTTTGAGCAGTTCTTC.

The sample holds many counts of this clonotype. The V and J genes are TRBV29-1 and TRBJ2-2, with TRBD1 matching 9 bases. J was trimmed by 0 bases and V by 5 bases; bases with no gene match: 10. In germline, CDR1 is SQVTM, CDR2 ANQGSEA. The CDR3 totals 17 residues. The chain's CDR3 is CSVQMTGGAPNTGELFF. In nucleotides, the CDR3 is TGCAGCGTTCAAATGACAGGGGGAGCTCCGAACACCGGGGAGCTGTTTTTT.

This clonotype was picked up many times. The chain joins TRBV20-1 to TRBJ2-4, with D maybe TRBD1 (6 bases). The CDR3 loop spans 12 amino acids. The V end was cut by 7 bases, the J end by 7 bases, with 14 bases between. CDR1 and CDR2 (germline): DFQATT, SNEGSKA (reference sequence). CDR3 nucleotide sequence: TGCAGTGTGGATGGGGGCGGGAACATTCAGTACTTC. Its translation is CSVDGGGNIQYF.

This clonotype was counted many times. The chain employs TRBV5-1 and TRBJ1-1; D is unclear. Trimming removed 0 bases at V and 0 bases at J, with 12 bases between. The CDR3 is made up of 16 amino acids. Germline values: CDR1 SGHRS, CDR2 YFSETQ. The DNA of the CDR3 is TGCGCCAGCAGCTTGGATTGGGGAATGGTGAACACTGAAGCTTTCTTT. Its translation: CASSLDWGMVNTEAFF.

The rearrangement joins TRBV20-1 to TRBJ1-5; D is ambiguous. V was cut by 3 bases and J by 4 bases, with 7 bases left in between. Germline V CDR1 and CDR2: DFQATT, SNEGSKA (reference sequence). This CDR3 is built from 12 residues. The CDR3 reads CSARAGNQPQHF. CDR3 coding DNA: TGCAGTGCTAGGGCGGGTAATCAGCCCCAGCATTTT.

This clonotype has at least ten counts. The V call is TRBV5-1, the J call TRBJ1-2, with D uncertain. V gave up 0 bases and J gave up 9 bases, with 9 bases separating them. Germline lookup yields CDR1 SGHRS and CDR2 YFSETQ. The CDR3 consists of 12 residues. The DNA of the CDR3 is TGCGCCAGCAGCTTGGAGGGTGGGAGCTACACCTTC. This encodes CASSLEGGSYTF.

This clonotype appeared many times. The J gene is TRBJ1-1, the V gene TRBV10-3; TRBD1 might be the D (5 bases). The CDR3 spans 16 residues. Germline V lookup: CDR1 ENHRY, CDR2 SYGVKD. V lost 3 bases and J 0 bases, leaving 14 bases between the germline ends. In nucleotides, the CDR3 is TGTGCCATCAGTGATTTTAAGGGGACGATGAACACTGAAGCTTTCTTT. Translation gives CAISDFKGTMNTEAFF.

This clonotype has at least ten counts. The chain joins TRBV5-5 to TRBJ2-1; D may be TRBD2 (6 bases). Trimming removed 1 base from V and 16 bases from J, with 15 bases in between. The CDR3 extends over 12 amino acids. From germline, CDR1 is SGHKS and CDR2 YYEKEE (reference sequence). The CDR3 protein is CASSLMVGTHFF. The CDR3, as DNA: TGTGCCAGCAGCTTGATGGTGGGGACTCACTTCTTC.

This clonotype was recorded at least ten times. The chain joins TRBV5-6 to TRBJ1-1; D is perhaps TRBD1 (5 bases). This CDR3 contains 15 residues. Germline values: CDR1 SGHDT, CDR2 YYEEEE. V lost 4 bases and J 1 base, leaving 14 bases between the germline ends. The CDR3 spells CASSGDRFQNTEAFF. CDR3 DNA: TGTGCCAGCAGCGGTGACAGATTCCAGAACACTGAAGCTTTCTTT.

Ten or more counts support this clonotype. The chain is built from TRBV5-1 and TRBJ2-1; 14 positions match TRBD2. The CDR3 loop spans 17 amino acids. V trimming: 4 bases; J trimming: 7 bases; junction bases outside the gene matches: 10. Germline V lookup: CDR1 SGHRS, CDR2 YFSETQ. CDR3: CASSDPRLAGGVNEQFF. Written as DNA, the CDR3 is TGCGCCAGCAGCGACCCTAGACTAGCGGGGGGGGTAAATGAGCAGTTCTTC. The full variable domain, in which reference TRBV5-1 and TRBJ2-1 provide the parts outside the CDR3, is KAGVTQTPRYLIKTRGQQVTLSCSPISGHRSVSWYQQTPGQGLQFLFEYFSETQRNKGNFPGRFSGRQFSNSRSEMNVSTLELGDSALYLCASSDPRLAGGVNEQFFGPGTRLTVL.

This clonotype was recorded many times. The chain uses TRBV7-2 and TRBJ2-1; TRBD2 agrees at 11 bases. The trim removed 3 bases at V and 8 bases at J, leaving 9 bases unmatched. The CDR3 is 16 residues long. Per the germline V gene, CDR1 is SGHTA and CDR2 is FQGNSA. CDR3 in amino acids: CASSLLSGGAGDEQFF. As DNA, the CDR3 is TGTGCCAGCAGCTTGCTTAGCGGGGGGGCTGGGGATGAGCAGTTCTTC. The whole variable domain, filled in from reference TRBV7-2 and TRBJ2-1, reads GAGVSQSPSNKVTEKGKDVELRCDPISGHTALYWYRQSLGQGLEFLIYFQGNSAPDKSGLPSDRFSAERTGGSVSTLTIQRTQQEDSAVYLCASSLLSGGAGDEQFFGPGTRLTVL.

This clonotype was recorded many times. The J gene is TRBJ1-6, the V gene TRBV10-3, with a weak D call TRBD1 (6 bases). The germline V gene encodes CDR1 ENHRY and CDR2 SYGVKD. Trimming took 5 bases from V and 6 from J, leaving 20 bases between them. CDR3 length: 17 residues. CDR3 in DNA: TGTGCCATCAGTCCCCGGGGAGGACAGTCGTTTAATTCACCCCTCCACTTT. As protein: CAISPRGGQSFNSPLHF.

This clonotype was counted at least ten times. The chain employs TRBV28 and TRBJ2-7; 7 positions match TRBD2. The CDR3 sequence is 14 residues long. CDR1 is MDHEN, CDR2 SYDVKM, per germline. The J segment lost 2 bases and the V segment lost 5 bases, leaving 6 bases of the junction unmatched. The CDR3 sequence is CASSLPGRAYEQYF. The CDR3 nucleotides are TGTGCCAGCAGTCTGCCGGGGAGGGCCTACGAGCAGTACTTC.

This clonotype was recorded at least ten times. The CDR3 protein is CASSYGYRAPHNSPLHF. The DNA for the CDR3 is TGTGCCAGCAGTTACGGCTACAGGGCCCCCCATAATTCACCCCTCCACTTT. The chain combines TRBV6-5 with TRBJ1-6, with D maybe TRBD1 (6 bases). There are 17 residues in the CDR3. The ends were cut back, 2 bases at V and 5 bases at J, with 16 bases in the middle. Per germline, CDR1 MNHEY and CDR2 SVGAGI.

The sample holds many counts of this clonotype. The rearrangement uses TRBV14 and TRBJ1-1; D is unclear. Trimming cost V 0 bases and J 1 base, with 18 bases left between them. The V gene's germline CDR1 is SGHDN and CDR2 FVKESK. CDR3 length: 18 amino acids. DNA for the CDR3: TGTGCCAGCAGCCAAGAAGGCACCGGGTTCGAGCCGAACACTGAAGCTTTCTTT. Its translation is CASSQEGTGFEPNTEAFF.

The rearrangement joins TRBV20-1 to TRBJ1-2; a weak D match, TRBD1 (6 bases). The CDR3 spans 14 residues. Trimming cost V 6 bases and J 6 bases, with 20 bases left between them. The germline V gene encodes CDR1 DFQATT and CDR2 SNEGSKA (reference sequence). The CDR3 DNA sequence: TGCAGTGCCTCCAAGGTGGGGGCTAGCCATGGCTACACCTTC. It is translated as CSASKVGASHGYTF.

At least ten counts were recorded for this clonotype. The chain uses TRBV5-1 and TRBJ2-7; D might be TRBD1 or TRBD2, each matching 6 bases. This CDR3 contains 15 residues. Germline CDR1 SGHRS, CDR2 YFSETQ. The ends were cut back, 0 bases at V and 8 bases at J, with 18 bases in the middle. Here the CDR3 reads CASSLAQVGGQQQYF. The CDR3 DNA reads TGCGCCAGCAGCTTGGCCCAGGTAGGGGGGCAACAGCAGTACTTC.

This clonotype was counted a single time. The chain combines TRBV20-1 with TRBJ2-7, with 9 nucleotides matching TRBD1. With 4 bases clipped from V and 5 bases from J, the junction kept 9 bases outside the gene matches. The germline CDR1 and CDR2 sequences are DFQATT and SNEGSKA (reference sequence). CDR3 length: 14 residues. CDR3 nucleotide sequence: TGCAGTGCTATAACCGGGACAGGGTCGAACGAGCAGTACTTC. Translation gives CSAITGTGSNEQYF.